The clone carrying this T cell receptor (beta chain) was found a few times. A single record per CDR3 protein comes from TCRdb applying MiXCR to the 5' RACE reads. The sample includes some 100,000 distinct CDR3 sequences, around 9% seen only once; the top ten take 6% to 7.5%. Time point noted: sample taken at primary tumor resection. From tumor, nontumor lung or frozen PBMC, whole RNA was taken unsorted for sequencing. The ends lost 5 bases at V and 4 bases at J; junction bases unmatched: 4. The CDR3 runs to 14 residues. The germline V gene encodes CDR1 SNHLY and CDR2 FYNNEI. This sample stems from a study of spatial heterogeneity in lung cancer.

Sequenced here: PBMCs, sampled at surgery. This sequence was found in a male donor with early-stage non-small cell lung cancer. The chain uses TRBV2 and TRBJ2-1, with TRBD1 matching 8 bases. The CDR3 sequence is CASSTGTGYNEQFF. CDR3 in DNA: TGTGCCAGCAGTACCGGGACAGGATACAATGAGCAGTTCTTC.